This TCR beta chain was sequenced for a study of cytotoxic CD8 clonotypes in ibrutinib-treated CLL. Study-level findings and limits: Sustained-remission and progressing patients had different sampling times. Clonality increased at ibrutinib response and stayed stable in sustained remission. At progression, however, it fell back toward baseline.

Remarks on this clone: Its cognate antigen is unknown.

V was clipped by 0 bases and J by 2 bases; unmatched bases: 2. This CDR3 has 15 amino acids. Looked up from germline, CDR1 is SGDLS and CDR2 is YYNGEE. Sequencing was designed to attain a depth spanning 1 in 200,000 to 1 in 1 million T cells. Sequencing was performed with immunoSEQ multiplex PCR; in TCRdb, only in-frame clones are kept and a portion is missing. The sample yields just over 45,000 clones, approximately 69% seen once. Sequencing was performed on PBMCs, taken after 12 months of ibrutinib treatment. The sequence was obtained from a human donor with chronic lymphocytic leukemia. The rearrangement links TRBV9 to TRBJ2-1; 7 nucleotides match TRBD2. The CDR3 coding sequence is TGTGCCAGCAGCGTAGGGGGAGGGACCTACAATGAGCAGTTCTTC. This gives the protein CASSVGGGTYNEQFF.